This T cell receptor beta chain was retrieved from a study of radiotherapy plus CTLA-4 blockade in lung cancer. Generated by immunoSEQ multiplex PCR, the TCRdb table keeps only in-frame clones and is missing some. Of roughly 73,000 clones listed, about nine tenths were seen once; the top ten hold over 35%. The germline gives CDR1 SQVTM, CDR2 ANQGSEA. The CDR3 sequence is 14 residues long. Trimming cost V 3 bases and J 6 bases, with 17 bases left between them. The chain joins TRBV29-1 to TRBJ1-2; a possible D gene is TRBD1 (6 bases). The material sequenced was peripheral blood, taken from a patient treated with radiotherapy plus ipilimumab. This TCR derives from a human donor with non-small cell lung cancer that progressed on radiotherapy plus ipilimumab. CDR3 nucleotides: TGCAGCGTTGACTTACCGCAGGGGAAGGATGGCTACACCTTC. This encodes CSVDLPQGKDGYTF.